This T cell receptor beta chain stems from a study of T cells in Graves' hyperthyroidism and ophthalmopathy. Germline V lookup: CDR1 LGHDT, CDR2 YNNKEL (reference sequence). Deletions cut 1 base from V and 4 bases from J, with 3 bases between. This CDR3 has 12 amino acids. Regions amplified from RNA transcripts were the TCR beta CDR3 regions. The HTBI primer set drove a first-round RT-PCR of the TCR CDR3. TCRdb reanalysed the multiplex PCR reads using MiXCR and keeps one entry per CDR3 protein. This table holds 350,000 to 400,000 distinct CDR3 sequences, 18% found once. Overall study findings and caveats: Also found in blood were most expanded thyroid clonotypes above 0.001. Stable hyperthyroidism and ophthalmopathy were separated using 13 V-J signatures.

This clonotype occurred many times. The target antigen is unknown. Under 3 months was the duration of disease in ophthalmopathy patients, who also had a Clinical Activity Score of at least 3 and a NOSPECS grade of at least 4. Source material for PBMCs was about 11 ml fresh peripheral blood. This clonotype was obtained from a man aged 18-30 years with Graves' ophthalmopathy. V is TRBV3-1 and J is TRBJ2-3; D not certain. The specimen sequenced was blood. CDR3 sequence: CASSQVADTQYF. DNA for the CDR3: TGTGCCAGCAGCCAAGTGGCAGATACGCAGTATTTT.